This T cell receptor (beta chain) was sequenced in a study of shared clonotypes between healthy human individuals. For each subset, genomic DNA was distributed in equal portions over several immunoSEQ plates. Method: immunoSEQ multiplex PCR; TCRdb's copy keeps in-frame clones and lacks some. The table shows approximately 500,000 clones, with 95% to 97% occurring only once. Donors comprised only Caucasian adults living in Nashville, Tennessee. Study findings and constraints: In contrast to clonotypes shared by all four donors, non-shared clonotypes had lower generation probabilities.

About this clone itself: Its matching antigen is unknown.

The TCR originated in a woman younger than 45 in good health. The sequencing input was naive CD4+ T cells sorted from blood. Subset in this sample: CD45RA+ positively selected.

Written as DNA, the CDR3 is TGCGCCAGCAGCCAAGAACAGGGTTTGGTGTACAATGAGCAGTTCTTC. Translation: CASSQEQGLVYNEQFF. The chain carries TRBV4-1 and TRBJ2-1; D possibly corresponds to TRBD1 (6 bases). Trimming removed 0 bases from V and 4 bases from J, with 13 bases in between. CDR3 length: 16 amino acids. Germline V gene sequence: CDR1 MGHRA, CDR2 YSYEKL.